The next 5 T cell receptor beta chains were all read from a single sample in a study of PD-1 blockade in classical Hodgkin lymphoma. Profiling relied on immunoSEQ multiplex PCR, and the TCRdb table lists in-frame clones only, not all of them. The sample includes about 20,000 clones, about 88% of them seen just once. Time point meaning: cycle 4 day 1 (C4D1), after less than 7 weeks of nivolumab. Patients all relapsed after autologous stem cell transplantation, and there was variation in brentuximab vedotin exposure. Through magnetic negative selection, CD8+ T cells were separated from PBMCs that had been thawed. Sequenced material: CD8+ T cells from blood, taken before the fourth cycle of nivolumab. Receptors were obtained from a human donor with classical Hodgkin lymphoma.

The CDR3 region has the DNA TGCGCCAGCAAAGGACAGGGGAACACCGGGGAGCTGTTTTTT. Encoded protein: CASKGQGNTGELFF. This chain joins TRBV10-1 and TRBJ2-2, with 8 bases lining up with TRBD1. The CDR3 has 14 residues. The junction had 2 bases not matched to a gene; V was cut back by 7 bases and J by 1 base. The germline gives CDR1 WNHNN, CDR2 SYGVQD (reference sequence).

The chain joins TRBV10-1 to TRBJ1-5; the D gene is possibly TRBD1 (5 bases). This CDR3 region has 19 residues. The V end lost 0 bases, the J end lost 0 bases, and 18 bases lay between the germline ends. Per the germline V gene, CDR1 is WNHNN and CDR2 is SYGVQD (reference sequence). CDR3 in amino acids: CASSESFGDPPNSNQPQHF. The CDR3 bases are TGCGCCAGCAGTGAGTCGTTCGGGGACCCCCCTAATAGCAATCAGCCCCAGCATTTT.

The J gene is TRBJ2-4, the V gene TRBV6-5, with D unresolved. The CDR3 has 15 amino acids. CDR1 MNHEY and CDR2 SVGAGI come from the germline V gene. Deletions cut 5 bases from V and 0 bases from J, with 11 bases between. CDR3 loop: CASSPADLAKNIQYF. CDR3 DNA sequence: TGTGCCAGCAGTCCGGCTGACCTAGCCAAAAACATTCAGTACTTC.

This clone occurred once. This chain connects TRBV4-2 to TRBJ2-7; 10 bases map to TRBD2. The V gene end was trimmed by 6 bases and the J gene end by 6 bases; junction bases not matched to a gene: 14. There are 16 residues in the CDR3. Looked up from germline, CDR1 is LGHNA and CDR2 is YNFKEQ. Written as DNA, the CDR3 is TGTGCCAGCAGTGACGAGGGGCTAGCGGGAGCCGGCGAGCAGTACTTC. Translation gives CASSDEGLAGAGEQYF.

The chain carries TRBV7-8 and TRBJ2-7; TRBD2 matches at 11 bases. Germline trimming cut 5 bases from V and 2 bases from J; bases unmatched to any gene: 5. CDR3 size: 15 residues. Germline loops: CDR1 SGHVS, CDR2 FQNEAQ. The DNA for the CDR3 is TGTGCCAGCAGCGGAGAGACTAGCGGGGCCTACGAGCAGTACTTC. Its translation: CASSGETSGAYEQYF.